This TCR beta chain was captured in a study of blood T cells in healthy people across ages. The V end was cut by 1 base, the J end by 7 bases, with 5 bases between. The length of the CDR3 is 13 residues. Per germline, CDR1 LGHDT and CDR2 YNNKEL (reference sequence). Then a second PCR, running roughly 7 to 11 cycles, was carried out with a sample-barcoded 5' primer and a J-beta primer mix. Via MiXCR, TCRdb re-called the 5' RACE reads, giving one row per CDR3 protein. Of about 730,000 distinct CDR3 sequences listed, roughly 44% are singletons. This clonotype came up a few times. What it binds is unknown. General study results and limits: Per million T cells, TCR beta diversity dropped about linearly as age rose.

The specimen sequenced was blood. J is TRBJ1-6 and V is TRBV3-1; D not resolved. The origin of this receptor is a woman aged 60 to 75 in good health. DNA for the CDR3: TGTGCCAGCAGCCAAGGACCCAATTCACCCCTCCACTTT. It is translated as CASSQGPNSPLHF. Full variable domain (rest looked up from reference TRBV3-1 and TRBJ1-6): DTAVSQTPKYLVTQMGNDKSIKCEQNLGHDTMYWYKQDSKKFLKIMFSYNNKELIINETVPNRFSPKSPDKAHLNLHINSLELGDSAVYFCASSQGPNSPLHFGNGTRLTVT.